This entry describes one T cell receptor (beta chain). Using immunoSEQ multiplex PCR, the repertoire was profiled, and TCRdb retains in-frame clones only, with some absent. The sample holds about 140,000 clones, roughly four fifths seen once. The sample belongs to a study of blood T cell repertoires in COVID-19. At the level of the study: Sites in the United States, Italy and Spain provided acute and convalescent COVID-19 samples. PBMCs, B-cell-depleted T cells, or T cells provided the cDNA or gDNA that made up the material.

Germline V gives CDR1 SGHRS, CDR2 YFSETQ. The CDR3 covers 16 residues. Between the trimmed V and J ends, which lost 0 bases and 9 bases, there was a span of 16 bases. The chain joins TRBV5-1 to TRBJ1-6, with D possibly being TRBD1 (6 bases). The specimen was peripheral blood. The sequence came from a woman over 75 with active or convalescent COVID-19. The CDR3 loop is CASSLAAGVFGSPLHF. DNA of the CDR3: TGCGCCAGCAGCTTGGCTGCAGGGGTTTTTGGTTCACCCCTCCACTTT.